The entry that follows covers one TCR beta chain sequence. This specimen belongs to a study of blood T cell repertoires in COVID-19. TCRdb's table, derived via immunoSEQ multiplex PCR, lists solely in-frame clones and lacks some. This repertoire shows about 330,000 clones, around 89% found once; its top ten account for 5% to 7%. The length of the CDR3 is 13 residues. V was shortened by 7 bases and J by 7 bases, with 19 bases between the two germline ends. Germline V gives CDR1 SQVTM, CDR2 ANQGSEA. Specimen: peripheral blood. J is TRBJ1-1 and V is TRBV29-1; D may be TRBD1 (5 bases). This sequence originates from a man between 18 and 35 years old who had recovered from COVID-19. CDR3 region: CSAHPTGQGEAFF. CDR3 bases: TGCAGCGCCCATCCTACAGGCCAGGGTGAAGCTTTCTTT.